This TCR beta chain is from a study of T cell repertoires in cytomegalovirus infection. The CDR3 is 17 amino acids. The junction had 9 bases not matched to a gene; V was cut back by 2 bases and J by 3 bases. Per the germline V gene, CDR1 is SGHVT and CDR2 is SQSDAQ. MiXCR, run by TCRdb on the reads, gives a single entry per CDR3 protein. The profile shows about 830,000 distinct CDR3 sequences, approximately 30% of them singletons. Remarks on this clonotype: Its target is unknown.

V and J are TRBV7-4 and TRBJ2-7; 11 bases map to TRBD1. The clonotype comes from a human donor in good health (CMV status not recorded). Some clones in this sample may be carry-over from other donors' samples. The specimen comprised cultured CD8+ T cells from PBMCs, sampled from culture after CMV antigen stimulation. In DNA form, the CDR3 reads TGTGCCAGCAGCTTAAGTTTCGGGGGGACAGGGGGCTACGAGCAGTACTTC. Translated, it gives CASSLSFGGTGGYEQYF.